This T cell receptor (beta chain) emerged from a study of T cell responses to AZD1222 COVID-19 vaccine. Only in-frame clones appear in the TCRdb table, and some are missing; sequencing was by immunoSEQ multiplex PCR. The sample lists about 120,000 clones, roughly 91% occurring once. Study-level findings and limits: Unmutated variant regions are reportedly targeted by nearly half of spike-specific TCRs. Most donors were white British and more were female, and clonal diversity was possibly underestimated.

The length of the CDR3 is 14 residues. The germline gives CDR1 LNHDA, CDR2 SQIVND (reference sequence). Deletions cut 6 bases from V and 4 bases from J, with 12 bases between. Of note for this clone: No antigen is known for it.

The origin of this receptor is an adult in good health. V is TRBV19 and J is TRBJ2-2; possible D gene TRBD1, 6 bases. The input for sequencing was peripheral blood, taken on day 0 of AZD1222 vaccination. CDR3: CASRTQGSTGELFF. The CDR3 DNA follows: TGTGCCAGTAGGACTCAGGGGAGCACCGGGGAGCTGTTTTTT.